The entry below describes one T cell receptor (beta chain). This receptor's antigen is unknown. No clone much larger than this one lies a single base away; base qualities are absent. These data originate in a study of blood T cells in healthy people across ages (dated by TCRdb to the mid-2010s). Background on the whole study: In model experiments, template switching captured roughly one uniquely barcoded TCR beta cDNA molecule for every two T cells. Age-related changes in TCR beta repertoire diversity were measured in the study by deep sequencing normalized with unique cDNA molecular identifiers. The donors were divided into four age groups: young (average around 17 years), middle-aged (about 40), aged (about 60) and long-lived (roughly 86). To avoid experimental bias, donors of different ages were spread randomly across the sequencing lanes. The study analyzed two additional independent replicas of 1 million unique cDNA reads from the same blood draw for two donors, one aged 18 to 29 and one aged 80 or older.

The receptor library was made with 5' RACE. The reads were generated on an Illumina HiSeq 2500. The second PCR ran for roughly 7 to 12 cycles and used a J-beta primer mix along with a sample-barcoded 5' primer. Each TCR beta cDNA molecule received a unique molecular identifier from a template-switch 5' adaptor carrying 12 random nucleotides. At least 3 million CDR3-containing paired-end reads were obtained from each sample. The Mint cDNA synthesis kit, primed by a TRBC-specific oligonucleotide, was used to synthesize first-strand cDNA from all RNA. All cDNA was treated with uracil-DNA glycosylase and then went through a first 18-cycle PCR with the universal primers M1SS and BC2_uni_R. The study's own analysis went as follows. Normalization of each sample was performed by random selection of 1 million high-quality reads, each carrying a distinct molecular identifier. Instead of being binned into consensus sequences, reads with shared molecular identifiers were discarded. MiTCR, with a Q25 quality threshold and the strictest error-elimination algorithm, was used for CDR3 identification, clonotype clustering and error correction. Lower-bound total TCR beta diversity was estimated with a nonparametric unseen species model using Euler transformation. TCRdb reprocessed the public reads (quality trimming at Q25 with fastp, clone calling with MiXCR) and kept in-frame beta chains. Entries that share a CDR3 protein sequence are merged under the most common genes and DNA. The V and J calls were determined by TCRdb, not by the authors. The sample contains 1.4 million to 1.5 million distinct CDR3 sequences, 40% to 50% of them found a single time. In total, the top ten clones hold under 8% of the sample.

What the authors observed across the whole study: Observed TCR beta diversity correlated strongly with the percentage of naive T cells measured by flow cytometry. Donor CMV infection status was unknown, potentially confounding age-related changes in expanded clonotypes. Estimates of total diversity based on one million sequenced T cells were considered lower bounds and underestimates. Compared with the aged group, the long-lived group had more naive CD4+ T cells, fewer expanded clones and increased TCR diversity, suggesting age selection. Bulk unsorted PBMC profiling prevented conclusive comparison of naive and antigen-experienced compartments. Observed TCR beta diversity per million T cells fell roughly linearly with age, and a significant reduction was already apparent by age roughly 40.

The 35 to 40 donors, aged about 6 to 95 years, were systemically healthy Caucasian individuals from Russia. Each donor gave about 9.7 milliliters of peripheral blood, drawn into EDTA-treated Vacutainer tubes. Ficoll-Paque density-gradient centrifugation was used to isolate PBMCs, with at least 6.5 million per sample. Total RNA, at least 6 micrograms per sample, was extracted from PBMCs with Trizol reagent. For every donor, flow cytometry on a PBMC aliquot measured the percentage of naive CD45RAhigh/CD27high T cells. V is pared back by 7 bases and J by 4 bases, with 13 bases lying between the germline termini. Spanning cysteine to phenylalanine, the CDR3 consists of 13 amino acids. Of all the DNA, just the CDR3 is kept, 39 bases in frame from base 1. From the germline V gene, CDR1 is MNHEY and CDR2 is SVGAGI.

The source material was blood. This receptor was taken from a woman younger than 35 in good health. The rearranged segments are TRBV6-5 and TRBJ1-1, with TRBD1 perhaps the D gene, on 5 matching bases. The CDR3 is CASKQGVGTEAFF. The DNA reads as follows: TGTGCCAGCAAGCAGGGAGTTGGCACTGAAGCTTTCTTT.